Listed here are 12 T cell receptor beta chains from one sample, sequenced in a study of neoadjuvant nivolumab and ipilimumab in lung cancer. The data were produced by immunoSEQ multiplex PCR, yet TCRdb's version contains in-frame clones alone and is incomplete. The sample has about 27,000 clones; about 70% are singletons. Sequenced material: tumor tissue, taken after neoadjuvant nivolumab, alone or with ipilimumab, at or shortly before surgery. These receptors were obtained from an adult with non-small cell lung cancer.

This rearrangement joins TRBV5-4 to TRBJ2-7, with a weak D call TRBD1 (6 bases). V was shortened by 0 bases and J by 7 bases, with 14 bases between the two germline ends. CDR3 length equals 14 residues. CDR1 SGHNT and CDR2 YYREEE come from the germline V gene (reference sequence). The CDR3 loop is CASSLAIQGGEQYF. In nucleotides, the CDR3 is TGTGCCAGCAGCTTGGCTATACAGGGCGGAGAGCAGTACTTC.

The genes are TRBV5-1 and TRBJ1-6; possibly TRBD1 for D (5 bases). Trimming took off 0 bases at V and 5 bases at J, with 6 bases between the two ends. This CDR3 spans 14 amino acids. Germline-derived CDR1 and CDR2 are SGHRS and YFSETQ. The CDR3 here is CASSLGQNNSPLHF. The CDR3 region has the DNA TGCGCCAGCAGCTTGGGACAGAATAATTCACCCCTCCACTTT.

This sequence joins TRBV5-1 and TRBJ2-2, with D possibly matching TRBD1 (6 bases). V was cut by 3 bases and J by 5 bases, with 11 bases left in between. Germline V gene lookup returns CDR1 SGHRS and CDR2 YFSETQ. This CDR3 is 14 amino acids long. CDR3 coding DNA: TGCGCCAGCAGCTACGAAACAGGGACCGGGGAGCTGTTTTTT. Translation: CASSYETGTGELFF.

This chain links TRBV7-9 with TRBJ2-3, with 15 bases aligning to TRBD2. V was pared by 4 bases and J by 5 bases, with 13 bases of the junction left unmatched. The CDR3 runs to 19 residues. CDR1 and CDR2 (germline): SEHNR, FQNEAQ (reference sequence). CDR3 DNA: TGTGCCAGCAGCTCTGGACTAGCGGGGGGGCGGGCTTGGCTAGATACGCAGTATTTT. Its protein product is CASSSGLAGGRAWLDTQYF.

This clone showed up just a few times. The chain combines TRBV5-1 with TRBJ2-3; tentatively, D is TRBD1 (5 bases). Germline CDR1 is SGHRS and CDR2 is YFSETQ. Trimming left V 3 bases short and J 3 bases short, with 11 bases between. The CDR3 is 14 amino acids. Written as DNA, the CDR3 is TGCGCCAGCAGCTGGGGTAGGGGAACAGATACGCAGTATTTT. Residues: CASSWGRGTDTQYF.

In DNA form, the CDR3 reads TGCGCCAGCAGTGAGTCGATAGGGGCGTACACTGAAGCTTTCTTT. Translating it yields CASSESIGAYTEAFF. This chain uses TRBV10-2 with TRBJ1-1; tentatively, D is TRBD1 (5 bases). This CDR3 has 15 amino acids. Germline V gives CDR1 WSHSY, CDR2 SAAADI. V was trimmed by 0 bases and J by 3 bases, leaving 11 bases between them.

Only a few counts were recorded for this clone. V and J are TRBV29-1 and TRBJ2-1; no clear D. The CDR3 has 14 amino acids. V lost 6 bases and J lost 10, with 22 bases in between. The germline CDR1 and CDR2 sequences are SQVTM and ANQGSEA. This CDR3 is CSVRLKITADEQFF. Written as DNA, the CDR3 is TGCAGCGTCCGCCTCAAAATTACAGCTGACGAGCAGTTCTTC.

This clone was picked up a small number of times. The J gene is TRBJ2-3, the V gene TRBV18; 7 bases line up with TRBD2. CDR3 length: 16 residues. Trimming took 0 bases from V and 6 from J; bases not matched to a gene: 9. The V gene's germline CDR1 is KGHSH and CDR2 LQKENI. CDR3 amino acids: CASSPPFGEGLDTQYF. In nucleotides, the CDR3 is TGTGCCAGCTCACCACCGTTCGGGGAGGGACTGGATACGCAGTATTTT.

The chain employs TRBV7-6 and TRBJ2-5; 8 bases align to TRBD2. Germline V gene sequence: CDR1 SGHVS, CDR2 FNYEAQ. Germline trimming cut 1 base from V and 5 bases from J; bases unmatched to any gene: 9. The CDR3 spans 16 residues. The CDR3 loop is CASSLGPREGSETQYF. The CDR3 coding sequence is TGTGCCAGCAGCTTAGGGCCACGGGAGGGGTCGGAGACCCAGTACTTC.

The V gene is TRBV18, the J gene TRBJ2-7; tentatively, D is TRBD1 or TRBD2 (6 bases each). The CDR3 is 14 residues long. CDR1 and CDR2 (germline): KGHSH, LQKENI. The V and J ends lost 3 bases and 0 bases respectively, with 9 bases between them. CDR3 amino acids: CASSPGGGSYEQYF. DNA for the CDR3: TGTGCCAGCTCACCGGGGGGCGGCTCCTACGAGCAGTACTTC.

The chain recombines TRBV5-1 with TRBJ2-7, with D unclear. This CDR3 contains 13 residues. Per the germline V gene, CDR1 is SGHRS and CDR2 is YFSETQ. V was cut by 0 bases and J by 3 bases, with 7 bases left in between. The CDR3 DNA reads TGCGCCAGCAGCTTGGGGCAGTACTACGAGCAGTACTTC. Protein sequence: CASSLGQYYEQYF.

The chain links TRBV7-2 to TRBJ2-3, with D perhaps given as TRBD1 or TRBD2 (6 bases each). CDR3 length equals 16 residues. V shed 4 bases and J shed 8 bases, with 22 bases lying between them. The germline V gene encodes CDR1 SGHTA and CDR2 FQGNSA. The DNA for the CDR3 is TGTGCCAGCAGCTCGGGGGCGGCCCAAGGGTTTGGTACGCAGTATTTT. As protein: CASSSGAAQGFGTQYF.